This passage covers 23 T cell receptor beta chains from one sample sequenced in a study of identifying expanded T cells in peripheral blood. Sequenced by immunoSEQ multiplex PCR; TCRdb stores in-frame clones only, minus some. The sample shows 110,000 or so clones, approximately 90% of them seen only once. The sequenced sample consisted of blood. The receptors shown here come from a person between 18 and 69 years old in good health.

This clone was seen a single time. The chain recombines TRBV18 with TRBJ2-3; D is undetermined. V lost 0 bases to trimming and J lost 2 bases, with 3 bases between them. Germline values: CDR1 KGHSH, CDR2 LQKENI. This CDR3 has 13 residues. The CDR3 loop reads CASSPPNTDTQYF. Written as DNA, the CDR3 is TGTGCCAGCTCACCACCTAACACAGATACGCAGTATTTT.

The V gene is TRBV19, the J gene TRBJ1-5, with 9 positions matching TRBD1. The V gene's germline CDR1 is LNHDA and CDR2 SQIVND (reference sequence). The CDR3 sequence is 15 residues long. V lost 5 bases to trimming and J lost 4 bases; unmatched junction nucleotides: 6. CDR3: CASSPDRGNNQPQHF. CDR3 sequence (DNA): TGTGCCAGTAGTCCGGACAGGGGAAATAATCAGCCCCAGCATTTT.

The CDR3, as DNA: TGTGCCAGCAGCGTCGGGACTAGCGGCGAGCAGTACTTC. Translated: CASSVGTSGEQYF. This sequence joins TRBV6-5 and TRBJ2-7; 11 positions match TRBD2. CDR3 length: 13 amino acids. In germline, CDR1 is MNHEY, CDR2 SVGAGI. V gave up 6 bases and J gave up 6 bases; unmatched junction bases: 4.

The rearrangement joins TRBV25-1 to TRBJ2-2, with a possible D match to TRBD2 (5 bases). Germline CDR1 and CDR2: MGHDK and SYGVNS. This CDR3 has 16 amino acids. V gave up 1 base and J gave up 1 base, with 10 bases separating them. The CDR3 DNA is TGTGCCAGCAGTGAATTAGACTACCTGAACACCGGGGAGCTGTTTTTT. As protein: CASSELDYLNTGELFF.

The table lists this clone with a few counts. The chain is built from TRBV19 and TRBJ1-1; D is perhaps TRBD1 (5 bases). The CDR3 sequence is 14 residues long. V lost 5 bases to trimming and J lost 5 bases, with 15 bases between them. Germline values: CDR1 LNHDA, CDR2 SQIVND (reference sequence). DNA of the CDR3: TGTGCCAGTAGTGGGGTGGGGCCGGGGACTGAAGCTTTCTTT. Its protein product is CASSGVGPGTEAFF.

This clone was picked up one time. This chain links TRBV5-8 with TRBJ2-2; D ambiguous. The CDR3 is made up of 14 amino acids. Germline CDR1 SGHTS, CDR2 YDEGEE. V was clipped by 2 bases and J by 1 base, with 6 bases between them. The CDR3, as DNA: TGTGCCAGCAGCTTTCCGCTGAACACCGGGGAGCTGTTTTTT. Amino acid sequence: CASSFPLNTGELFF.

This CDR3 is CASSAGVPYEQYF. CDR3 DNA: TGTGCCAGCAGTGCAGGGGTCCCCTACGAGCAGTACTTC. The chain is built from TRBV2 and TRBJ2-7; D is possibly TRBD1 (6 bases). The germline CDR1 and CDR2 sequences are SNHLY and FYNNEI. The CDR3 contains 13 residues. V was clipped by 4 bases and J by 2 bases, with 9 bases between them.

This clone has just a few counts. The rearrangement links TRBV7-3 to TRBJ2-5; D unresolved. This CDR3 contains 14 residues. V was cut by 5 bases and J by 2 bases, with 12 bases left in between. CDR1 is SGHTA and CDR2 is FQGTGA in the germline V gene. As DNA, the CDR3 is TGTGCCAGCAGCCCGACTGGTACTCAAGAGACCCAGTACTTC. This translates into CASSPTGTQETQYF.

The V call is TRBV5-4, the J call TRBJ1-2; 7 positions match TRBD1. CDR3 length: 15 residues. V lost 0 bases and J lost 7; bases outside the gene matches: 9. Germline V gene data show CDR1 as SGHNT and CDR2 as YYREEE (reference sequence). In DNA form, the CDR3 reads TGTGCCAGCAGCTTGGCAGGGGGAATCATAGGTGGCTACACCTTC. Protein: CASSLAGGIIGGYTF.

The rearrangement uses TRBV29-1 and TRBJ2-7; 8 nucleotides match TRBD1. With 3 bases clipped from V and 2 bases from J, the junction kept 3 bases outside the gene matches. CDR3 length: 13 amino acids. Looked up from germline, CDR1 is SQVTM and CDR2 is ANQGSEA. The CDR3 region has the DNA TGCAGCGTTGAGACAGGGGAGCCCTACGAGCAGTACTTC. As protein: CSVETGEPYEQYF.

This clone was seen more than once but under ten times. This chain joins TRBV19 and TRBJ1-6; D may be TRBD1 (6 bases). Germline CDR1 and CDR2: LNHDA and SQIVND (reference sequence). The CDR3 is 15 residues long. V shed 3 bases and J shed 5 bases, with 11 bases lying between them. For the CDR3, the DNA is TGTGCCAGTAGTATCTGGGACAACAATAATTCACCCCTCCACTTT. Translation: CASSIWDNNNSPLHF.

The chain has TRBV5-1 and TRBJ1-1; 8 nucleotides agree with TRBD1. The V gene end was trimmed by 2 bases and the J gene end by 4 bases; junction bases not matched to a gene: 10. The CDR3 is made up of 16 amino acids. Per germline, CDR1 SGHRS and CDR2 YFSETQ. The CDR3 DNA sequence: TGCGCCAGCAGCTTAGGACAGGGAGTAACGAGCACTGAAGCTTTCTTT. Translating gives CASSLGQGVTSTEAFF.

The V and J genes are TRBV12-2 and TRBJ1-1; the table's D call TRBD1 went unverified against the DNA. TRBV12-2 is tagged as a pseudogene. The CDR3 has 19 amino acids. The CDR3 loop is CASRLAIQGADEWETEAFF. The CDR3 DNA follows: TGTGCAAGTCGCTTAGCGATTCAGGGGGCGGATGAATGGGAGACTGAAGCTTTCTTT.

This chain uses TRBV27 with TRBJ2-1; D is perhaps TRBD2 (7 bases). V shed 0 bases and J shed 0 bases, with 18 bases lying between them. The V gene's germline CDR1 is MNHEY and CDR2 SMNVEV (reference sequence). This CDR3 region has 19 residues. Written as DNA, the CDR3 is TGTGCCAGCAGTTTATCAGGCAGGGGAGGGCACTACTCCTACAATGAGCAGTTCTTC. Protein product: CASSLSGRGGHYSYNEQFF.

This clone has at least ten counts. The chain is built from TRBV4-1 and TRBJ1-5, with D tentatively TRBD1 (6 bases). From germline, CDR1 is MGHRA and CDR2 YSYEKL. Trimming shortened V by 1 base and J by 0 bases, and 13 bases separated the two germline ends. The CDR3 is 17 amino acids. CDR3 in amino acids: CASSQAGTGYSNQPQHF. As DNA, the CDR3 is TGCGCCAGCAGCCAAGCAGGTACAGGGTATAGCAATCAGCCCCAGCATTTT.

V usage is TRBV5-6 and J usage is TRBJ2-5, with 8 nucleotides matching TRBD1. This CDR3 region has 14 residues. V was pared by 4 bases and J by 5 bases, with 7 bases of the junction left unmatched. Per the germline V gene, CDR1 is SGHDT and CDR2 is YYEEEE. The CDR3 DNA is TGTGCCAGCAGCGGCACAGGGGGAGAGGAGACCCAGTACTTC. Protein product: CASSGTGGEETQYF.

The chain carries TRBV7-9 and TRBJ1-1, with 7 bases matching TRBD1. The trim removed 5 bases at V and 1 base at J, leaving 1 base unmatched. Germline V gene data show CDR1 as SEHNR and CDR2 as FQNEAQ (reference sequence). The CDR3 spans 13 residues. The CDR3 DNA sequence: TGTGCCAGCAGCCCAGGGGGGAACACTGAAGCTTTCTTT. Protein: CASSPGGNTEAFF.

This clone has only a few counts. The V and J genes are TRBV29-1 and TRBJ1-6; maybe TRBD1 (6 bases). Germline CDR1 SQVTM, CDR2 ANQGSEA. Trimming took 8 bases from V and 8 from J, leaving 16 bases between them. This CDR3 comprises 13 residues. This chain's CDR3 is CSPPGARYSPLHF. The CDR3 bases are TGCAGCCCTCCAGGGGCGCGGTATTCACCCCTCCACTTT.

About this clone: Other DNA sequences in this sample translate to the same CDR3. V usage is TRBV7-2 and J usage is TRBJ2-7; D may be TRBD1 (5 bases). Germline V gene lookup returns CDR1 SGHTA and CDR2 FQGNSA. The length of the CDR3 is 12 residues. Trimming left V 4 bases short and J 4 bases short, with 8 bases between. CDR3 sequence (DNA): TGTGCCAGCAGCTCGCAGGGTTACGAGCAGTACTTC. It yields the protein CASSSQGYEQYF.

This chain links TRBV6-5 with TRBJ2-2; 7 bases fit TRBD1. The length of the CDR3 is 14 residues. V dropped 6 bases and J dropped 6; count of bases not matched to a gene: 7. Per the germline V gene, CDR1 is MNHEY and CDR2 is SVGAGI. The CDR3 coding sequence is TGTGCCAGCAGCCGTGACAGGGAACCCGGGGAGCTGTTTTTT. Translation: CASSRDREPGELFF.

This clone was counted a few times. V usage is TRBV7-3 and J usage is TRBJ1-3; no clear D. The CDR3 consists of 15 residues. Between the trimmed V and J ends, which lost 1 base and 2 bases, there was a span of 9 bases. Germline V CDR1 and CDR2: SGHTA, FQGTGA. The CDR3 DNA reads as TGTGCCAGCAGCTTAAACAAGGGCGCTGGAAACACCATATATTTT. Its translation: CASSLNKGAGNTIYF.

CDR3 in amino acids: CASSPRRGETQYF. DNA of the CDR3: TGTGCCAGCTCACCCAGAAGGGGAGAGACCCAGTACTTC. The chain links TRBV18 to TRBJ2-5; the D gene is possibly TRBD1 (5 bases). This CDR3 spans 13 amino acids. The V gene's germline CDR1 is KGHSH and CDR2 LQKENI. The V gene lost 3 bases and the J gene lost 4 bases, with 9 bases spanning the gap.

J is TRBJ1-1 and V is TRBV20-1; no reliable D call. CDR3 length equals 11 residues. Trimming cost V 3 bases and J 4 bases, with 6 bases left between them. The germline V gene has CDR1 DFQATT and CDR2 SNEGSKA (reference sequence). The CDR3 DNA reads as TGCAGTGCTAGTACGCTCACTGAAGCTTTCTTT. Its translation is CSASTLTEAFF.